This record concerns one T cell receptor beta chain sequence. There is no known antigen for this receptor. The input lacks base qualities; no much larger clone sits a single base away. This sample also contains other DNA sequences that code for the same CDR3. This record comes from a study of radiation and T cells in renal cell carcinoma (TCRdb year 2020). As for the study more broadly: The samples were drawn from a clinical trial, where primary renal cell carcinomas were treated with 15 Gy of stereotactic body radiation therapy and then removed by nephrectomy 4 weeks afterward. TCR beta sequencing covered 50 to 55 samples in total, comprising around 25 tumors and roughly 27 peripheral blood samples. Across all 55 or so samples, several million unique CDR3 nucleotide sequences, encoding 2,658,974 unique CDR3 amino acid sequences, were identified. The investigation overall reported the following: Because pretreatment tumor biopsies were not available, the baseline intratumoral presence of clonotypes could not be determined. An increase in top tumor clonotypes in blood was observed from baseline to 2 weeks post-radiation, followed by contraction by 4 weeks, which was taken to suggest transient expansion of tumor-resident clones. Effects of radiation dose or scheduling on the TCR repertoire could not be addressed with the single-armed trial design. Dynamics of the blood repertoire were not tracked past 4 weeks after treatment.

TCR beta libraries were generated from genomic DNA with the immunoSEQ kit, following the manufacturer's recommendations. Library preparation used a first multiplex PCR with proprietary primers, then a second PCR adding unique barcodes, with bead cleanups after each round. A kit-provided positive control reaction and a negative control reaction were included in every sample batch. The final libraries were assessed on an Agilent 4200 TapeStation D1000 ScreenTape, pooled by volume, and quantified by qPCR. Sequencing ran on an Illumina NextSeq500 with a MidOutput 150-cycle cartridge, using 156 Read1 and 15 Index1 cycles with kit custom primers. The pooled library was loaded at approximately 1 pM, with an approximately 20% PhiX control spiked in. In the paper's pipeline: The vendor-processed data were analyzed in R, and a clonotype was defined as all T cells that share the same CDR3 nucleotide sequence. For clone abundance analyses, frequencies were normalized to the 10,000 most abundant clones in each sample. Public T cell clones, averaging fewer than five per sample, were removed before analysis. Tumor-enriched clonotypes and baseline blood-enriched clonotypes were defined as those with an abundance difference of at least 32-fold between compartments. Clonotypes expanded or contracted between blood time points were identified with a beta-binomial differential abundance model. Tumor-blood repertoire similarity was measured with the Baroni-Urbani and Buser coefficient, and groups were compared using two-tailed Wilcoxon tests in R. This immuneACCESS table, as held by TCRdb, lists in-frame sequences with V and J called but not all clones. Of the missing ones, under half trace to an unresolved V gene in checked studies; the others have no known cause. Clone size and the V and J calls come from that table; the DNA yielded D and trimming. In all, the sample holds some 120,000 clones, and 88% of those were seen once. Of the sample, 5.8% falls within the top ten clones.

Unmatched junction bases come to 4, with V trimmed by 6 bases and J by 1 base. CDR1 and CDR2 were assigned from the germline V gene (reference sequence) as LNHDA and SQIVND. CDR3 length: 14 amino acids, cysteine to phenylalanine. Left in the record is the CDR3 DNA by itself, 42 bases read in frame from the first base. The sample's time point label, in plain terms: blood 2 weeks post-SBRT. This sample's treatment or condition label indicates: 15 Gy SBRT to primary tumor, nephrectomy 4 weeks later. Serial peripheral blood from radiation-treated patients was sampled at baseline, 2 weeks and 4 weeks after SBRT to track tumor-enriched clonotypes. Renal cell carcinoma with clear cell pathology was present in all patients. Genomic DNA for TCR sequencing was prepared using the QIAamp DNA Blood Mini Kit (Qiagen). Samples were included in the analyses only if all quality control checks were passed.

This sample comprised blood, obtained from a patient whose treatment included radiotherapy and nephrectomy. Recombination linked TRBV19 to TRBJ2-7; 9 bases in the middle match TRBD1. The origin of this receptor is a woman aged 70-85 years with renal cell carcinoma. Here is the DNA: TGTGCCAGTAGCTCGACAGGGGGATCCTACGAGCAGTACTTC. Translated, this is CASSSTGGSYEQYF.